The 27 T cell receptor beta chains below all came from one sample that was sequenced in a study of blood T cells in healthy people across ages. Primers used in a second PCR of roughly 6 to 11 cycles were a sample-barcoded 5' primer and a J-beta primer mix. TCRdb recomputed calls from the 5' RACE reads with MiXCR, one row per CDR3 protein. Of about 900,000 distinct CDR3 sequences listed, around 48% are singletons. The sequenced sample consisted of blood. The source is a man aged 25-40 years in good health.

Points on this clonotype: Sequence at one end of the junction differs from germline and may be a read error. This chain joins TRBV9 and TRBJ2-7; a weak D match, TRBD1 (5 bases). Germline V CDR1 and CDR2: SGDLS, YYNGEE. This CDR3 spans 16 amino acids. The CDR3 spells CAGSVGQGVSSYEQYF. In nucleotides, the CDR3 is TGTGCCGGCAGCGTCGGACAAGGGGTGAGCTCCTACGAGCAGTACTTC.

This chain connects TRBV28 to TRBJ2-4, with a possible D match to TRBD2 (5 bases). The CDR3 sequence is 14 residues long. V was pared by 2 bases and J by 6 bases, with 11 bases between. Germline V gene lookup returns CDR1 MDHEN and CDR2 SYDVKM. The CDR3 DNA sequence: TGTGCCAGCAGTTTAGATGGAGGACCAAACATTCAGTACTTC. Translation: CASSLDGGPNIQYF.

V gene TRBV10-3 combines with J gene TRBJ1-2, with 9 bases that match TRBD1. Trimming at V came to 7 bases and at J to 0 bases, leaving 6 bases not matched to a gene. There are 15 residues in the CDR3. Germline CDR1 reads ENHRY; CDR2 reads SYGVKD. The CDR3 is CAINPGQGSNYGYTF. The CDR3 DNA sequence: TGTGCCATCAACCCCGGACAGGGGTCTAACTATGGCTACACCTTC.

The J gene is TRBJ2-3, the V gene TRBV27, with 8 bases identical to TRBD1. The CDR3 has 15 residues. With V trimmed by 8 bases and J by 2 bases, 9 bases remained unmatched. CDR1 is MNHEY, CDR2 SMNVEV, per germline (reference sequence). CDR3 sequence reads: CASASQGGVTDTQYF. The CDR3 bases are TGTGCCAGCGCCTCACAGGGGGGAGTCACAGATACGCAGTATTTT.

The chain combines TRBV11-3 with TRBJ2-7; 8 bases map to TRBD2. J lost 0 bases, V lost 4 bases, and 11 bases had no gene match. This CDR3 region has 17 residues. The germline CDR1 and CDR2 sequences are SGHNT and YENEEA. The CDR3 sequence: CASSSKLADQSSYEQYF. The CDR3 bases are TGTGCCAGCAGCTCCAAACTAGCGGACCAGAGCTCCTACGAGCAGTACTTC. The variable domain in full, with the rest retrieved from reference TRBV11-3 and TRBJ2-7, is EAGVVQSPRYKIIEKKQPVAFWCNPISGHNTLYWYLQNLGQGPELLIRYENEEAVDDSQLPKDRFSAERLKGVDSTLKIQPAELGDSAVYLCASSSKLADQSSYEQYFGPGTRLTVT.

This chain joins TRBV28 and TRBJ2-3; no reliable D call. The CDR3 contains 15 residues. From germline, CDR1 is MDHEN and CDR2 SYDVKM. The V gene lost 5 bases and the J gene lost 6 bases, with 18 bases spanning the gap. CDR3 DNA sequence: TGTGCCAGCAGTCTCGCCCCCTATCCGAGGGATACGCAGTATTTT. It is translated as CASSLAPYPRDTQYF.

This clonotype has more than one count but fewer than ten. The J gene is TRBJ2-1, the V gene TRBV7-2; 9 nucleotides line up with TRBD2. The V gene end was trimmed by 1 base and the J gene end by 3 bases; junction bases not matched to a gene: 7. Germline values: CDR1 SGHTA, CDR2 FQGNSA. This CDR3 has 17 residues. Here the CDR3 reads CASSLVPAGGLYNEQFF. The CDR3 bases are TGTGCCAGCAGCTTAGTTCCGGCGGGGGGGCTCTACAATGAGCAGTTCTTC.

J is TRBJ2-7 and V is TRBV7-2; D possibly matches TRBD1 or TRBD2 (6 bases each). With 5 bases removed from V and 5 bases from J, the gap between germline ends came to 19 bases. The CDR3 is 15 residues long. Germline CDR1 and CDR2: SGHTA and FQGNSA. The CDR3 DNA reads TGTGCCAGCAGCCCCGGGGGCCCAGGGTCCGACGAGCAGTACTTC. This encodes CASSPGGPGSDEQYF.

Points on this clonotype: Possible read error: a much larger clone is one base away. The chain couples TRBV20-1 to TRBJ2-6; D is unclear. With 1 base removed from V and 0 bases from J, the gap between germline ends came to 4 bases. CDR1 is DFQATT, CDR2 SNEGSKA, per germline (reference sequence). This CDR3 spans 14 amino acids. The CDR3 region has the DNA TGCAGTGCTAGAGGAGACTCTGGGGCCAACGTCCTGACTTTC. This encodes CSARGDSGANVLTF.

The genes are TRBV27 and TRBJ2-7; possible D gene TRBD2, 6 bases. The CDR3 is 15 residues long. V lost 0 bases and J 0 bases, leaving 9 bases between the germline ends. CDR1 and CDR2 from the germline V gene are MNHEY and SMNVEV (reference sequence). The CDR3 DNA reads as TGTGCCAGCAGTTTATCTCGGGGGAGCTCCTACGAGCAGTACTTC. Translated: CASSLSRGSSYEQYF.

The chain uses TRBV4-3 and TRBJ1-1; D unresolved. Trimming removed 4 bases at V and 4 bases at J, with 13 bases between. The germline CDR1 and CDR2 sequences are LGHNA and YSLEER. This CDR3 comprises 14 residues. The CDR3 spells CASSREPGGTEAFF. The CDR3 region has the DNA TGCGCCAGCAGCCGGGAACCAGGCGGCACTGAAGCTTTCTTT.

The gene calls are TRBV7-9 and TRBJ1-1; D call uncertain. The V gene lost 1 base and the J gene lost 0 bases, with 9 bases spanning the gap. The CDR3 is 15 amino acids. CDR1 and CDR2 from the germline V gene are SEHNR and FQNEAQ (reference sequence). The CDR3 DNA sequence: TGTGCCAGCAGCTTAGTTCCGAACCTGAACACTGAAGCTTTCTTT. This sequence encodes CASSLVPNLNTEAFF.

The chain carries TRBV27 and TRBJ1-1, with a tentative D call TRBD1 (6 bases). V lost 5 bases and J 1 base, leaving 11 bases between the germline ends. The germline CDR1 and CDR2 sequences are MNHEY and SMNVEV (reference sequence). This CDR3 spans 14 amino acids. As DNA, the CDR3 is TGTGCCAGCAGTGCACTGACAGGGAACACTGAAGCTTTCTTT. It encodes CASSALTGNTEAFF.

The chain joins TRBV5-1 to TRBJ2-2, with TRBD1 matching 9 bases. The V gene's germline CDR1 is SGHRS and CDR2 YFSETQ. V shed 2 bases and J 2 bases; nucleotides not matched to a gene: 7. The CDR3 is 17 amino acids. The CDR3 DNA sequence: TGCGCCAGCAGCTTTTTTCTACAGGGGGCCAACACCGGGGAGCTGTTTTTT. Its protein is CASSFFLQGANTGELFF. The whole variable domain, filled in from reference TRBV5-1 and TRBJ2-2, reads KAGVTQTPRYLIKTRGQQVTLSCSPISGHRSVSWYQQTPGQGLQFLFEYFSETQRNKGNFPGRFSGRQFSNSRSEMNVSTLELGDSALYLCASSFFLQGANTGELFFGEGSRLTVL.

The V and J genes are TRBV20-1 and TRBJ1-2; TRBD1 matches at 7 bases. CDR3 length equals 15 residues. The V gene's germline CDR1 is DFQATT and CDR2 SNEGSKA (reference sequence). The trim removed 6 bases at V and 5 bases at J, leaving 15 bases unmatched. CDR3 region: CSAGRGRRERYGYTF. For the CDR3, the DNA is TGCAGTGCGGGGAGGGGGCGGAGGGAACGTTATGGCTACACCTTC.

J is TRBJ2-3 and V is TRBV20-1; D perhaps matches TRBD2 (5 bases). The V end was cut by 0 bases, the J end by 4 bases, with 20 bases between. The CDR3 has 17 amino acids. The germline V gene has CDR1 DFQATT and CDR2 SNEGSKA (reference sequence). This CDR3 reads CSARDLLTDLGADTQYF. CDR3 nucleotide sequence: TGCAGTGCTAGAGATCTTTTAACAGATCTCGGGGCAGATACGCAGTATTTT.

This chain links TRBV7-2 with TRBJ2-3; 8 bases fit TRBD2. The CDR3 length is 18 residues. V lost 1 base and J lost 0; bases outside the gene matches: 9. In germline, CDR1 is SGHTA, CDR2 FQGNSA. This CDR3 reads CASSLVGTRTTSTDTQYF. DNA for the CDR3: TGTGCCAGCAGCTTAGTGGGGACTAGGACAACTAGCACAGATACGCAGTATTTT.

This clonotype was seen once. The chain has TRBV20-1 and TRBJ1-1; 11 nucleotides agree with TRBD1. The V and J ends lost 2 bases and 1 base, in that order; junction bases with no gene match: 15. From germline, CDR1 is DFQATT and CDR2 SNEGSKA (reference sequence). The CDR3 extends over 19 amino acids. The CDR3 DNA follows: TGCAGTGCTAGAAACAATAGAAACCGGGACAGGGGGAGGAACACTGAAGCTTTCTTT. As protein: CSARNNRNRDRGRNTEAFF.

This clonotype has more than one count but fewer than ten. In nucleotides, the CDR3 is TGTGCCAGCACGGGACTTCAAAGCACAGATACGCAGTATTTT. Residues: CASTGLQSTDTQYF. This chain uses TRBV6-2 or TRBV6-3 with TRBJ2-3; D may be TRBD2 (6 bases). The CDR3 contains 14 residues. Trimming removed 7 bases at V and 0 bases at J, with 11 bases between. Germline V gene sequence: CDR1 MNHEY, CDR2 SVGEGT.

The chain has TRBV29-1 and TRBJ1-2; the D gene is possibly TRBD1 (5 bases). Trimming took 4 bases from V and 8 from J, leaving 17 bases between them. The CDR3 has 13 amino acids. CDR1 is SQVTM and CDR2 is ANQGSEA in the germline V gene. CDR3 DNA sequence: TGCAGCGTTGGAGGGGTTTGGGGCCAAGGCTACACCTTC. This translates into CSVGGVWGQGYTF.

V gene TRBV20-1 combines with J gene TRBJ1-6, with D maybe TRBD1 (5 bases). Germline V gene data show CDR1 as DFQATT and CDR2 as SNEGSKA (reference sequence). The CDR3 contains 17 residues. The V end lost 4 bases, the J end lost 2 bases, and 18 bases lay between the germline ends. CDR3 region: CSAKLTSRGTYNSPLHF. In DNA form, the CDR3 reads TGCAGTGCTAAACTAACGTCGCGGGGCACCTATAATTCACCCCTCCACTTT.

This clonotype has a handful of counts. CDR3 in amino acids: CASSQLLYTEAFF. The CDR3 region has the DNA TGTGCCAGCAGCCAGCTGTTGTATACTGAAGCTTTCTTT. The chain has TRBV3-1 and TRBJ1-1; D remains ambiguous. The germline gives CDR1 LGHDT, CDR2 YNNKEL (reference sequence). V lost 3 bases to trimming and J lost 5 bases, with 10 bases between them. CDR3 size: 13 residues.

The rearrangement uses TRBV10-3 and TRBJ1-5; no firm D call. CDR1 and CDR2 (germline): ENHRY, SYGVKD. The CDR3 length is 14 residues. The germline V and J ends were trimmed by 0 bases and 3 bases, with 6 bases remaining between them. The CDR3 loop is CAISESPINQPQHF. DNA for the CDR3: TGTGCCATCAGTGAGTCCCCGATCAATCAGCCCCAGCATTTT.

The chain links TRBV7-2 to TRBJ2-4; TRBD1 agrees at 10 bases. CDR1 and CDR2 from the germline V gene are SGHTA and FQGNSA. The CDR3 sequence is 16 residues long. V was clipped by 2 bases and J by 8 bases; unmatched bases: 9. The CDR3 is CASSLLTGGKRDIQYF. The DNA for the CDR3 is TGTGCCAGCAGCTTACTGACAGGGGGCAAAAGGGACATTCAGTACTTC.

A few counts support this clonotype. V is TRBV6-1 and J is TRBJ1-2, with D perhaps matching TRBD1 (6 bases). The CDR3 is 16 residues long. CDR1 MNHNS and CDR2 SASEGT come from the germline V gene. Trimming removed 2 bases at V and 5 bases at J, with 18 bases between. CDR3 nucleotides: TGTGCCAGCAGTGAATTCGGTCGGTTGCAGGGGTATGGCTACACCTTC. Protein: CASSEFGRLQGYGYTF.

As regards this clonotype: This may come from a read error, since a much larger clone is one base off. V and J are TRBV5-1 and TRBJ2-3, with TRBD1 as a possible D gene (5 bases). Germline CDR1 and CDR2: SGHRS and YFSETQ. The length of the CDR3 is 16 residues. The CDR3 region has the DNA TGCGCCAGCAGCTTGGGTGGGGCCTCGGGCACAGATACGCGGTATTTT. Protein product: CASSLGGASGTDTRYF.

This clonotype has ten or more counts. V is TRBV2 and J is TRBJ2-7; 11 nucleotides line up with TRBD2. The CDR3 runs 15 residues. Trimming removed 5 bases from V and 3 bases from J; junction bases left unmatched: 6. CDR1 and CDR2 (germline): SNHLY, FYNNEI. The CDR3, as DNA: TGTGCCAGCAGTAAGACTAGCGGGGATGACTACGAGCAGTACTTC. Encoded protein: CASSKTSGDDYEQYF. The entire variable domain, with the rest obtained from reference TRBV2 and TRBJ2-7, is as follows: EPEVTQTPSHQVTQMGQEVILRCVPISNHLYFYWYRQILGQKVEFLVSFYNNEISEKSEIFDDQFSVERPDGSNFTLKIRSTKLEDSAMYFCASSKTSGDDYEQYFGPGTRLTVT.